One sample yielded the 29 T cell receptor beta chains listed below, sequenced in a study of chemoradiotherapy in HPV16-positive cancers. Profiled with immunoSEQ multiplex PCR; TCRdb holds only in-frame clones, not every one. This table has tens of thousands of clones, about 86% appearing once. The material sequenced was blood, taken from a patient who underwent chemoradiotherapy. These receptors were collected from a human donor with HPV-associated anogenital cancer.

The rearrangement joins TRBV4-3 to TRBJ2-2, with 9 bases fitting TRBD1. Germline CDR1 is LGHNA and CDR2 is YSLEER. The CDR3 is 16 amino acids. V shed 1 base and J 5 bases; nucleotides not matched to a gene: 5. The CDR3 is CASSQGPTGGTGELFF. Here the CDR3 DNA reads TGCGCCAGCAGCCAAGGGCCGACAGGGGGAACCGGGGAGCTGTTTTTT.

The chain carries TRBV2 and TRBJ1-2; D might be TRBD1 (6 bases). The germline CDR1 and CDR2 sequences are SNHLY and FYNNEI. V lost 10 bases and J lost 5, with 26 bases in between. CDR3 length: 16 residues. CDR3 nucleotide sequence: TGTGCCAACGAATTAAGTAGGGGGGGCGTAGAGTATGGCTACACCTTC. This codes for CANELSRGGVEYGYTF.

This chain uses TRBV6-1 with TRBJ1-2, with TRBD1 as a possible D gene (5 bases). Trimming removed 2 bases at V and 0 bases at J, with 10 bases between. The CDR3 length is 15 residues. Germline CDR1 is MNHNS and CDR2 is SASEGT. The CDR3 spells CASSETGLTNYGYTF. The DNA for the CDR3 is TGTGCCAGCAGTGAAACAGGACTGACTAACTATGGCTACACCTTC.

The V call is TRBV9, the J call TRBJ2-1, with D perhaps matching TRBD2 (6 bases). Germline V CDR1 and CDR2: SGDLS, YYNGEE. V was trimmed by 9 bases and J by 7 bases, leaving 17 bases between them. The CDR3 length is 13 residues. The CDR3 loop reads CATNPVAGNEQFF. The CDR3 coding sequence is TGTGCCACCAACCCCGTGGCGGGGAATGAGCAGTTCTTC. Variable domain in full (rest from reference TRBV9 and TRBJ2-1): DSGVTQTPKHLITATGQRVTLRCSPRSGDLSVYWYQQSLDQGLQFLIQYYNGEERAKGNILERFSAQQFPDLHSELNLSSLELGDSALYFCATNPVAGNEQFFGPGTRLTVL.

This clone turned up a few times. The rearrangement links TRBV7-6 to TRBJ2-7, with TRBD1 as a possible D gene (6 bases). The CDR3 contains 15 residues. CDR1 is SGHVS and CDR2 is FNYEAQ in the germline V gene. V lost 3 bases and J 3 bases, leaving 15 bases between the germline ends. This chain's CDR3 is CASSFAKDRYYEQYF. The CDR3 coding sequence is TGTGCCAGCAGCTTCGCTAAGGACAGATACTACGAGCAGTACTTC.

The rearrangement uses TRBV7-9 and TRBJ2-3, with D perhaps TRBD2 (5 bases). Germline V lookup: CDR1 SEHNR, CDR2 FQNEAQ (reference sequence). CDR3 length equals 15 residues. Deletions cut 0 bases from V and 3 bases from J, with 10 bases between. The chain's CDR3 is CASSLAVLGTDTQYF. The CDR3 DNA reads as TGTGCCAGCAGCTTAGCGGTACTAGGGACAGATACGCAGTATTTT.

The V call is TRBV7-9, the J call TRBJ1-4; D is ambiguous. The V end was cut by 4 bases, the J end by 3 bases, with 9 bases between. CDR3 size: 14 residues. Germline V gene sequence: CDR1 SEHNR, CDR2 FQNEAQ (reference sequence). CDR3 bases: TGTGCCAGCAGCTCGAGGGCCTCTAATGAAAAACTGTTTTTT. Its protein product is CASSSRASNEKLFF.

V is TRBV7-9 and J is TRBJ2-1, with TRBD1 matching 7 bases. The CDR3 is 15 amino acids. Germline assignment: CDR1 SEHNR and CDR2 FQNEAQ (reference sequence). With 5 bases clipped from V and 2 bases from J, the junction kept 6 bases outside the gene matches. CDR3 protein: CASSRMGTAYNEQFF. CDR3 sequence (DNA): TGTGCCAGCAGCCGAATGGGGACAGCCTACAATGAGCAGTTCTTC.

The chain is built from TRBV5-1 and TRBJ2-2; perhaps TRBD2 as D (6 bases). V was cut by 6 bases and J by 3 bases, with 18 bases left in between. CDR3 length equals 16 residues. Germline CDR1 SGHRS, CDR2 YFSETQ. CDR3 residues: CASNEGDGGDTGELFF. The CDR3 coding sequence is TGCGCCAGCAATGAGGGAGACGGAGGGGACACCGGGGAGCTGTTTTTT.

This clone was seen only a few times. The CDR3 nucleotides read TGTGCCAGCAGCCCGAGGGACAACCACAATGAGCAGTTCTTC. It codes for CASSPRDNHNEQFF. The J gene is TRBJ2-1, the V gene TRBV7-9, with TRBD1 as a possible D gene (6 bases). Germline values: CDR1 SEHNR, CDR2 FQNEAQ (reference sequence). The V gene lost 5 bases and the J gene lost 5 bases, with 13 bases spanning the gap. This CDR3 has 14 residues.

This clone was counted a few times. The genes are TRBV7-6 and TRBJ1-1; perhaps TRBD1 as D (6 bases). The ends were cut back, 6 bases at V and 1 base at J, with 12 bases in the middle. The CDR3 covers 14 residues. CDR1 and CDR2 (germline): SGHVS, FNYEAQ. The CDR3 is CASRPNRENTEAFF. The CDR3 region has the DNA TGTGCCAGCAGACCTAACAGGGAGAACACTGAAGCTTTCTTT.

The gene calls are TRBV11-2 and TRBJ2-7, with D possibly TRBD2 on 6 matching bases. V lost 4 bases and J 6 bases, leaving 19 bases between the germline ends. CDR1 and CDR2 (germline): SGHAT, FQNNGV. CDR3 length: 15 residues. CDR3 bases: TGTGCCAGCAGCTCCCATGGTTCCAACGGGGGCGAGCAGTACTTC. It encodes CASSSHGSNGGEQYF.

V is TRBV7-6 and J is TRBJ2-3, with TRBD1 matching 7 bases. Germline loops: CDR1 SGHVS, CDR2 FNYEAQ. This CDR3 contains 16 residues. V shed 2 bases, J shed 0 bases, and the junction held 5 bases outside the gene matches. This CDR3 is CASSLRTGTSTDTQYF. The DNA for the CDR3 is TGTGCCAGCAGCTTAAGGACAGGAACTAGCACAGATACGCAGTATTTT.

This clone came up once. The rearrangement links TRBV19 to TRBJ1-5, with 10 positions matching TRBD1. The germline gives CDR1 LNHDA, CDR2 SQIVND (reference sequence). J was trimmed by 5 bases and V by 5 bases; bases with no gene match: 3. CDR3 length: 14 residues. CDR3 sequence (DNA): TGTGCCAGTAGTCCCGGGACAGGGGATCAGCCCCAGCATTTT. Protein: CASSPGTGDQPQHF. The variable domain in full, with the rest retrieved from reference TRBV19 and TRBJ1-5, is DGGITQSPKYLFRKEGQNVTLSCEQNLNHDAMYWYRQDPGQGLRLIYYSQIVNDFQKGDIAEGYSVSREKKESFPLTVTSAQKNPTAFYLCASSPGTGDQPQHFGDGTRLSIL.

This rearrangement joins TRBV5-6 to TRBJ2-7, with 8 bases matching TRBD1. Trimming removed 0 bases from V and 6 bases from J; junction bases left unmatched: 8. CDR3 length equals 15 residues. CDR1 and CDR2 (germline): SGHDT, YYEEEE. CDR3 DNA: TGTGCCAGCAGCTTGGTAGTTGGGACAGGTCTCGAGCAGTACTTC. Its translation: CASSLVVGTGLEQYF.

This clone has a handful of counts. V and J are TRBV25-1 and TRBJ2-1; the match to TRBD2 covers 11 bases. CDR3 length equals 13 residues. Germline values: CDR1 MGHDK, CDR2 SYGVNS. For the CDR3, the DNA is TGTGCGACCATAGGGACTAGCGGATATGAGCAGTTCTTC. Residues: CATIGTSGYEQFF.

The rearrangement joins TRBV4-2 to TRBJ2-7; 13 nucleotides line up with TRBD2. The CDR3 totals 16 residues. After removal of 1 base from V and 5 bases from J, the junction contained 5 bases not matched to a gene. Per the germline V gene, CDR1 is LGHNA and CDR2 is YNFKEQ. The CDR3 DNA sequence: TGTGCCAGCAGCCAAGGGACTAGCGGGGGAGTAGACGAGCAGTACTTC. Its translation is CASSQGTSGGVDEQYF.

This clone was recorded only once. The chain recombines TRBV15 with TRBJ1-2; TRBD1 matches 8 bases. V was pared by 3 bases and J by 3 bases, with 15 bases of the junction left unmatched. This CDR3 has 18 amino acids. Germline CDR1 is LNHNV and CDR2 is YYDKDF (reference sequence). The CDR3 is CATSRKNRGGIGYYGYTF. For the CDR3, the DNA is TGTGCCACCAGCAGGAAAAACAGGGGGGGGATCGGCTACTATGGCTACACCTTC.

The DNA for the CDR3 is TGTGCCAGCAGCTTAGGGCGCTCGGACCGGGACACAGATACGCAGTATTTT. Protein sequence: CASSLGRSDRDTDTQYF. The V call is TRBV11-1, the J call TRBJ2-3, with a tentative D call TRBD2 (5 bases). Germline lookup yields CDR1 SGHAT and CDR2 FQDESV (reference sequence). The CDR3 consists of 17 residues. Trimming removed 1 base at V and 2 bases at J, with 16 bases between. Combining the CDR3 with reference TRBV11-1 and TRBJ2-3 gives the whole variable domain EAEVAQSPRYKITEKSQAVAFWCDPISGHATLYWYRQILGQGPELLVQFQDESVVDDSQLPKDRFSAERLKGVDSTLKIQPAELGDSAMYLCASSLGRSDRDTDTQYFGPGTRLTVL.

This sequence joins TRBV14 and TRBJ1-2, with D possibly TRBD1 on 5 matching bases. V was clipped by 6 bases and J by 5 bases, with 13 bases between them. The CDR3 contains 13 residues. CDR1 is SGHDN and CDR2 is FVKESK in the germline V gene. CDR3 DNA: TGTGCCAGCAGTAGGCAGGGCTGGTATGGCTACACCTTC. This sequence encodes CASSRQGWYGYTF.

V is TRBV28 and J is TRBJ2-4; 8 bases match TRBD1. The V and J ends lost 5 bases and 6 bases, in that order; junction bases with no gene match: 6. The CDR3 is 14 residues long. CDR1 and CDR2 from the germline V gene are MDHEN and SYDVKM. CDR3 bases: TGTGCCAGCAGTCCTCAGGGGGCAAGAAACATTCAGTACTTC. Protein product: CASSPQGARNIQYF.

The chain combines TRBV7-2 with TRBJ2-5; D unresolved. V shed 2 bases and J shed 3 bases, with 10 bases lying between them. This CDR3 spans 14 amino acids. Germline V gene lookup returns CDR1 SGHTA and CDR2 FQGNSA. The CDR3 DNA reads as TGTGCCAGCAGCTTATTAAGTTCCGAAGAGACCCAGTACTTC. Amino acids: CASSLLSSEETQYF.

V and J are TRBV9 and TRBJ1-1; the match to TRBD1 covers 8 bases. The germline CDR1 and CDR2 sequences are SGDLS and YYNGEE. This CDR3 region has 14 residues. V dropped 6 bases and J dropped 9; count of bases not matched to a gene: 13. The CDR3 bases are TGTGCCAGCACCGGAGGACAGGGAGGCCCCCAAGCTTTCTTT. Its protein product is CASTGGQGGPQAFF.

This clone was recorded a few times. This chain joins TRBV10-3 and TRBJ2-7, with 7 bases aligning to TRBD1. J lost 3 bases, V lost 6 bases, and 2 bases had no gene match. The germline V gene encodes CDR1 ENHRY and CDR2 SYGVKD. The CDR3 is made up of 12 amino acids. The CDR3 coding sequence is TGTGCCATCAGAAACAGGGGCTACGAGCAGTACTTC. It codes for CAIRNRGYEQYF.

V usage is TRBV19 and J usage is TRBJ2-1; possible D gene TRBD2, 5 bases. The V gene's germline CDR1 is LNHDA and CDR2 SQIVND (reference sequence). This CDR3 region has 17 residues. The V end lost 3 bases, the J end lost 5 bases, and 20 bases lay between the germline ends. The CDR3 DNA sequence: TGTGCCAGTAGTATGAGGGTTCTCGCCCCCCCTCACAATGAGCAGTTCTTC. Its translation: CASSMRVLAPPHNEQFF.

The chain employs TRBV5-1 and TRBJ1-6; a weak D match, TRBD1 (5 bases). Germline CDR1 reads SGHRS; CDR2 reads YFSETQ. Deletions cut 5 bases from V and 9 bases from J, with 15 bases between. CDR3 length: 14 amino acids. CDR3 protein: CASSDFGGGSPLHF. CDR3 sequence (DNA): TGCGCCAGCAGTGATTTCGGTGGGGGTTCACCCCTCCACTTT. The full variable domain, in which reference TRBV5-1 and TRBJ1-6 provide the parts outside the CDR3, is KAGVTQTPRYLIKTRGQQVTLSCSPISGHRSVSWYQQTPGQGLQFLFEYFSETQRNKGNFPGRFSGRQFSNSRSEMNVSTLELGDSALYLCASSDFGGGSPLHFGNGTRLTVT.

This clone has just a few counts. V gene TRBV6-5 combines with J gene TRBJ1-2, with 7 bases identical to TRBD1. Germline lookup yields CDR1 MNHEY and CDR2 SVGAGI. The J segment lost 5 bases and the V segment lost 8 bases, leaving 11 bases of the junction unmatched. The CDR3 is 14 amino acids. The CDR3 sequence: CASGRQGGGYGYTF. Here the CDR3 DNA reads TGTGCCAGCGGAAGACAGGGAGGGGGATATGGCTACACCTTC.

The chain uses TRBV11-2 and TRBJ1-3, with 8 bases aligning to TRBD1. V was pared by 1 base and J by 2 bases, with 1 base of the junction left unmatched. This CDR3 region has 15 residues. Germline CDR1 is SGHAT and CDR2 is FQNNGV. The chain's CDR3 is CASSLGTGTGNTIYF. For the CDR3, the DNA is TGTGCCAGCAGCTTAGGGACAGGGACTGGAAACACCATATATTTT.

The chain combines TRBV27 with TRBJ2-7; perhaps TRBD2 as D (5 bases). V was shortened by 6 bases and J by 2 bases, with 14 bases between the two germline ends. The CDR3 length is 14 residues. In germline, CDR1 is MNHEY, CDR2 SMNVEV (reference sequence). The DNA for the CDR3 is TGTGCCAGCAGCTACCGGGGAACAGCCTACGAGCAGTACTTC. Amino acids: CASSYRGTAYEQYF.